This T cell receptor beta chain was sequenced in a study of Ad26.COV2.S vaccination and SARS-CoV-2 variants. Whole-study findings and limits: Recipients given vaccine exceeded placebo recipients in spike-specific TCR breadth.

This sample's treatment: 15 to 20 received Ad26.COV2.S at low or high dose, single or two shots; about 5 received placebo; per-sample allocation not given. On day 63 after the first injection, vaccine and placebo recipients gave samples. The assay was immunoSEQ multiplex PCR, and TCRdb's table has in-frame clones only and misses some. The sample holds a few hundred thousand clones, 88% seen once. The V gene lost 4 bases and the J gene lost 4 bases, with 13 bases spanning the gap. This CDR3 region has 14 residues. Germline CDR1 and CDR2: SGHRS and YFSETQ. In regard to this clone: What it binds is not known.

The rearrangement links TRBV5-1 to TRBJ2-3; possibly TRBD1 for D (6 bases). The sequences come from peripheral blood, collected in a trial of Ad26.COV2.S vaccine versus placebo. The TCR originated in a person aged 18-60 years who received the Ad26.COV2.S COVID-19 vaccine or a placebo. This CDR3 is CASSTTTGSDTQYF. CDR3 in DNA: TGCGCCAGCAGCACGACCACAGGGTCAGATACGCAGTATTTT.